Sequencing of this T cell receptor beta chain was carried out in a study of glioma-infiltrating T cells. General study findings and limits: Tissue and blood shared very few CDR3 sequences.

TCR alpha and beta CDR3 regions were amplified from RNA using iRepertoire nested multiplex PCR. One entry per CDR3 protein results from TCRdb running MiXCR on the multiplex PCR reads. Among roughly 200,000 distinct CDR3 sequences, about 40% were seen once, and the ten largest hold roughly 5.2%. This clonotype has at least ten counts. Its specificity is unknown. The CDR3 is 15 residues long. Germline V gene sequence: CDR1 MGHDK, CDR2 SYGVNS. With 1 base removed from V and 6 bases from J, the gap between germline ends came to 15 bases. The chain combines TRBV25-1 with TRBJ1-1; D is uncertain. Source material: glioma tissue, nonneoplastic brain tissue, or PBMCs (not recorded which). This clonotype was obtained from a human donor with low-grade glioma or glioblastoma, undergoing nonglioma brain surgery, or in good health (not recorded which). CDR3 in amino acids: CASSEFFGSLAEAFF. The CDR3 nucleotides are TGTGCCAGCAGTGAATTTTTCGGGTCTTTAGCTGAAGCTTTCTTT.